One and the same sample provided the 30 T cell receptor beta chains below, sequenced in a study of identical twins. A single record per CDR3 protein comes from TCRdb applying MiXCR to the 5' RACE reads. There are about 240,000 distinct CDR3 sequences in the sample; about 10% occur only once, and 10% lies in the top ten. The sample taken for sequencing was memory T cells sorted from blood. These receptors were obtained from a man aged 45-65 years in good health.

J is TRBJ2-7 and V is TRBV4-3; 7 bases align to TRBD1. The trim removed 0 bases at V and 3 bases at J, leaving 5 bases unmatched. The CDR3 extends over 15 amino acids. Germline values: CDR1 LGHNA, CDR2 YSLEER. The CDR3 is CASSQEQGYDYEQYF. DNA of the CDR3: TGCGCCAGCAGCCAAGAACAGGGGTACGACTACGAGCAGTACTTC.

This clonotype was recorded a few times. V usage is TRBV12-3 or TRBV12-4 and J usage is TRBJ2-1; the match to TRBD1 covers 9 bases. V lost 6 bases, J lost 1 base, and 10 bases stayed unmatched. The CDR3 loop spans 17 amino acids. CDR3 nucleotide sequence: TGTGCCAGCAGCCCCAGGACAGGGGAGGCATCCTACAATGAGCAGTTCTTC. This gives the protein CASSPRTGEASYNEQFF.

The chain employs TRBV14 and TRBJ2-2; the D gene is possibly TRBD1 (6 bases). V lost 2 bases to trimming and J lost 1 base, with 11 bases between them. This CDR3 has 16 residues. Germline CDR1 is SGHDN and CDR2 is FVKESK. DNA of the CDR3: TGTGCCAGCAGCCAATTCGAAGGGGGGAACACCGGGGAGCTGTTTTTT. This encodes CASSQFEGGNTGELFF.

This clonotype was observed a few times. The genes are TRBV2 and TRBJ2-5, with D possibly being TRBD2 (7 bases). CDR1 is SNHLY and CDR2 is FYNNEI in the germline V gene. This CDR3 has 14 residues. The V and J ends lost 4 bases and 1 base respectively, with 10 bases between them. CDR3 residues: CASSGGGLQETQYF. CDR3 DNA sequence: TGTGCCAGCAGTGGGGGGGGGCTCCAAGAGACCCAGTACTTC.

A few counts support this clonotype. A read error may produce the germline difference seen at one junction end. CDR3 bases: TGTGCCAGCAGCCCCCGCAGAACGCACCGCTTACACAGGTATTTT. It yields the protein CASSPRRTHRLHRYF. The V gene is TRBV14, the J gene TRBJ1-5; maybe TRBD1 (5 bases). The CDR3 consists of 15 residues. The V gene's germline CDR1 is SGHDN and CDR2 FVKESK.

Ten or more counts support this clonotype. The chain uses TRBV29-1 and TRBJ2-1; D is tentatively TRBD1 or TRBD2 (5 bases each). V was clipped by 0 bases and J by 1 base, with 16 bases between them. Germline CDR1 reads SQVTM; CDR2 reads ANQGSEA. The CDR3 sequence is 17 residues long. CDR3 residues: CSVEDGGMATSYNEQFF. The CDR3 nucleotides read TGCAGCGTTGAAGATGGGGGAATGGCGACATCCTACAATGAGCAGTTCTTC.

In its sample, this clonotype was seen many times. CDR3 in amino acids: CAISPSGGDTQYF. The CDR3, as DNA: TGTGCCATCAGTCCATCAGGGGGCGATACGCAGTATTTT. The chain has TRBV10-3 and TRBJ2-3; 8 bases align to TRBD1. The CDR3 totals 13 residues. Germline V gives CDR1 ENHRY, CDR2 SYGVKD. V was pared by 5 bases and J by 6 bases, with 4 bases of the junction left unmatched.

The V gene is TRBV5-1, the J gene TRBJ2-5, with 9 bases matching TRBD2. Germline V gene sequence: CDR1 SGHRS, CDR2 YFSETQ. V trimming: 4 bases; J trimming: 5 bases; junction bases outside the gene matches: 12. The CDR3 has 16 residues. This chain's CDR3 is CASSNLRGGARETQYF. The DNA for the CDR3 is TGCGCCAGCAGCAACTTGCGCGGGGGGGCGCGTGAGACCCAGTACTTC.

This sequence joins TRBV12-3 or TRBV12-4 and TRBJ2-2; no clear D gene. The ends were cut back, 2 bases at V and 0 bases at J, with 7 bases in the middle. The CDR3 is 15 residues long. This CDR3 reads CASSLQGTNTGELFF. The CDR3 region has the DNA TGTGCCAGCAGTTTACAAGGGACGAACACCGGGGAGCTGTTTTTT.

In this sample, this clonotype turned up many times. The chain joins TRBV20-1 to TRBJ1-2; D not resolved. In germline, CDR1 is DFQATT, CDR2 SNEGSKA (reference sequence). With 6 bases removed from V and 7 bases from J, the gap between germline ends came to 18 bases. The CDR3 length is 13 residues. CDR3 nucleotide sequence: TGCAGTGCAAACCCCACCGCGTTGGGTGGCTACACCTTC. As protein: CSANPTALGGYTF.

This clonotype was recorded a few times. In nucleotides, the CDR3 is TGCAGCGTTGAAGATGGGACTAGCGGGAGTGGAGAGACCCAGTACTTC. It yields the protein CSVEDGTSGSGETQYF. The rearrangement uses TRBV29-1 and TRBJ2-5; 14 bases align to TRBD2. The CDR3 contains 16 residues. CDR1 and CDR2 (germline): SQVTM, ANQGSEA. V was clipped by 0 bases and J by 4 bases; unmatched bases: 4. Full variable domain (remainder filled in from reference TRBV29-1 and TRBJ2-5): SAVISQKPSRDICQRGTSLTIQCQVDSQVTMMFWYRQQPGQSLTLIATANQGSEATYESGFVIDKFPISRPNLTFSTLTVSNMSPEDSSIYLCSVEDGTSGSGETQYFGPGTRLLVL.

Only a few counts were recorded for this clonotype. This chain uses TRBV2 with TRBJ2-5; 8 nucleotides align to TRBD1. The junction had 9 bases not matched to a gene; V was cut back by 3 bases and J by 3 bases. This CDR3 contains 16 residues. Germline CDR1 SNHLY, CDR2 FYNNEI. CDR3 DNA sequence: TGTGCCAGCAGTGACTTCCGGGGGACAGGAGAAGAGACCCAGTACTTC. Residues: CASSDFRGTGEETQYF.

V gene TRBV6-2 or TRBV6-3 combines with J gene TRBJ2-5, with TRBD2 matching 12 bases. The germline gives CDR1 MNHEY, CDR2 SVGEGT. V lost 4 bases to trimming and J lost 5 bases; unmatched junction nucleotides: 11. The CDR3 consists of 17 residues. As DNA, the CDR3 is TGTGCCAGCAGTTCCGGGACTAGCGGGTCGCGCCACGAGACCCAGTACTTC. This sequence encodes CASSSGTSGSRHETQYF.

This clonotype was observed many times. A read error may produce the germline difference seen at one junction end. V and J are TRBV7-7 and TRBJ2-2; D might be TRBD1 or TRBD2, each matching 5 bases. The germline gives CDR1 SSHAT, CDR2 FNYEAQ (reference sequence). The length of the CDR3 is 18 residues. For the CDR3, the DNA is TGTGCTAGCAGCCCGCGACTGGGACCGCCCGGGGCCACCGGGGAGCTGTTTTTT. Protein product: CASSPRLGPPGATGELFF.

This clonotype has ten or more counts. The chain uses TRBV20-1 and TRBJ1-2; 8 bases map to TRBD1. With V trimmed by 2 bases and J by 0 bases, 11 bases remained unmatched. Germline CDR1 and CDR2: DFQATT and SNEGSKA (reference sequence). The CDR3 covers 17 residues. For the CDR3, the DNA is TGCAGTGCTAGAAACCCCCGGGCAGGGGGCACTAACTATGGCTACACCTTC. The encoded protein is CSARNPRAGGTNYGYTF.

This clonotype was detected ten times or more. The chain employs TRBV12-3 or TRBV12-4 and TRBJ2-4; 9 positions agree with TRBD1. This CDR3 is 17 amino acids long. V gave up 6 bases and J gave up 3 bases; unmatched junction bases: 12. This CDR3 is CASRPGRDRVVKNIQYF. CDR3 bases: TGTGCCAGCAGGCCCGGCCGGGACAGGGTGGTCAAAAACATTCAGTACTTC.

This clonotype was observed a few times. The chain employs TRBV3-1 and TRBJ2-3; possible D gene TRBD2, 6 bases. This CDR3 contains 18 residues. From germline, CDR1 is LGHDT and CDR2 YNNKEL (reference sequence). Trimming removed 0 bases from V and 2 bases from J, with 18 bases in between. The CDR3 coding sequence is TGTGCCAGCAGCCAAGATCCAGATGGGACTCCAGACACAGATACGCAGTATTTT. Translating it yields CASSQDPDGTPDTDTQYF.

Only a few counts were recorded for this clonotype. The chain is built from TRBV5-1 and TRBJ2-5; 8 bases match TRBD1. J was trimmed by 3 bases and V by 1 base; bases with no gene match: 2. Germline CDR1 SGHRS, CDR2 YFSETQ. This CDR3 is 14 amino acids long. As DNA, the CDR3 is TGCGCCAGCAGCTTGCAGGACAGGGAAGAGACCCAGTACTTC. Amino acids: CASSLQDREETQYF. Complete variable domain (other parts from reference TRBV5-1 and TRBJ2-5): KAGVTQTPRYLIKTRGQQVTLSCSPISGHRSVSWYQQTPGQGLQFLFEYFSETQRNKGNFPGRFSGRQFSNSRSEMNVSTLELGDSALYLCASSLQDREETQYFGPGTRLLVL.

The chain is built from TRBV6-2 or TRBV6-3 and TRBJ1-5, with D possibly matching TRBD1 (6 bases). Germline lookup yields CDR1 MNHEY and CDR2 SVGEGT. This CDR3 has 15 residues. The germline V and J ends were trimmed by 2 bases and 1 base, with 9 bases remaining between them. The CDR3 coding sequence is TGTGCCAGCAGTTACGGCGGACAGAGCAATCAGCCCCAGCATTTT. Encoded protein: CASSYGGQSNQPQHF.

V is TRBV27 and J is TRBJ1-2; 8 bases align to TRBD1. Per germline, CDR1 MNHEY and CDR2 SMNVEV (reference sequence). V was pared by 3 bases and J by 2 bases, with 11 bases of the junction left unmatched. The CDR3 sequence is 17 residues long. The CDR3 is CASSFIGVRQGNYGYTF. The CDR3 nucleotides are TGTGCCAGCAGTTTCATAGGGGTGAGACAGGGGAACTATGGCTACACCTTC.

This clonotype was counted at least ten times. The V and J genes are TRBV28 and TRBJ2-2; 8 nucleotides match TRBD1. The CDR3 totals 16 residues. After removal of 5 bases from V and 1 base from J, the junction contained 6 bases not matched to a gene. From germline, CDR1 is MDHEN and CDR2 SYDVKM. The CDR3 bases are TGTGCCAGCAGTAGAGGAGGGACAGGGAACACCGGGGAGCTGTTTTTT. It encodes CASSRGGTGNTGELFF.

The chain is built from TRBV7-2 and TRBJ2-1, with TRBD1 identical over 8 bases. V was pared by 1 base and J by 7 bases, with 9 bases of the junction left unmatched. The CDR3 is 16 residues long. Per germline, CDR1 SGHTA and CDR2 FQGNSA. The CDR3 spells CASSLGGRGRRNEQFF. The DNA for the CDR3 is TGTGCCAGCAGCTTAGGTGGCAGGGGGCGCAGAAATGAGCAGTTCTTC.

There are many counts of this clonotype. The chain recombines TRBV2 with TRBJ1-1; no clear D gene. Trimming left V 3 bases short and J 11 bases short, with 10 bases between. From germline, CDR1 is SNHLY and CDR2 FYNNEI. The CDR3 contains 11 residues. The CDR3 loop reads CASSDFTEAFF. As DNA, the CDR3 is TGTGCCAGCAGTGACTTCACGGAGGCTTTCTTT.

A word on this clonotype: A single base separates this from a much larger clone, so it may be a read error. CDR3: CASSWRPASGGADTQYF. The CDR3 DNA reads as TGCGCCAGCAGCTGGAGGCCTGCTAGCGGGGGCGCAGATACGCAGTATTTT. This chain joins TRBV5-1 and TRBJ2-3, with 10 bases fitting TRBD2. This CDR3 contains 17 residues. The ends lost 3 bases at V and 4 bases at J; junction bases unmatched: 11. In germline, CDR1 is SGHRS, CDR2 YFSETQ. The full variable domain, rest sourced from reference TRBV5-1 and TRBJ2-3, is KAGVTQTPRYLIKTRGQQVTLSCSPISGHRSVSWYQQTPGQGLQFLFEYFSETQRNKGNFPGRFSGRQFSNSRSEMNVSTLELGDSALYLCASSWRPASGGADTQYFGPGTRLTVL.

On this clonotype itself: Since a much larger clone is just one base distant, this may be a read error. As the CDR3 is not closed by the conserved phenylalanine or tryptophan, this likely results from a read error. The V call is TRBV12-3 or TRBV12-4, the J call TRBJ2-5; tentative D call: TRBD1 (6 bases). Deletions cut 5 bases from V and 5 bases from J, with 15 bases between. This CDR3 is 14 amino acids long. This chain's CDR3 is CASSVYRVIETQYI. The CDR3 DNA sequence: TGTGCCAGCAGTGTCTACAGGGTGATCGAGACCCAGTACATC.

The V call is TRBV3-1, the J call TRBJ2-1; TRBD1 might be the D (6 bases). Germline values: CDR1 LGHDT, CDR2 YNNKEL (reference sequence). V gave up 3 bases and J gave up 9 bases, with 21 bases separating them. The CDR3 is made up of 16 amino acids. The CDR3 sequence: CASSQKRGGIGSEQFF. For the CDR3, the DNA is TGTGCCAGCAGCCAGAAGAGAGGGGGTATCGGCAGTGAGCAGTTCTTC.

The rearrangement uses TRBV20-1 and TRBJ2-7; D is possibly TRBD1 or TRBD2 (5 bases each). The CDR3 runs to 13 residues. With 4 bases removed from V and 2 bases from J, the gap between germline ends came to 12 bases. Looked up from germline, CDR1 is DFQATT and CDR2 is SNEGSKA (reference sequence). CDR3 DNA sequence: TGCAGTGCTATGAGGGGTCCCACCTACGAGCAGTACTTC. This translates into CSAMRGPTYEQYF.

In its sample, this clonotype was seen many times. The genes are TRBV12-3 or TRBV12-4 and TRBJ1-1; D gene unclear. Trimming took off 9 bases at V and 5 bases at J, with 16 bases between the two ends. The CDR3 extends over 13 amino acids. CDR3: CASSRARWTEAFF. CDR3 DNA: TGTGCCAGTAGCCGGGCGAGGTGGACTGAAGCTTTCTTT.

The CDR3 DNA follows: TGTGCCAGCAGCCAGCGGTGGGTAGAGACCCAGTACTTC. Amino acid sequence: CASSQRWVETQYF. The chain joins TRBV7-2 to TRBJ2-5, with D possibly matching TRBD2 (5 bases). The CDR3 extends over 13 amino acids. V shed 5 bases and J shed 4 bases, with 11 bases lying between them. Germline values: CDR1 SGHTA, CDR2 FQGNSA.

The gene calls are TRBV18 and TRBJ2-7, with D possibly being TRBD1 or TRBD2 (5 bases each). The CDR3 spans 14 residues. Trimming removed 3 bases from V and 0 bases from J, with 9 bases in between. Germline V gene data show CDR1 as KGHSH and CDR2 as LQKENI. The CDR3 DNA sequence: TGTGCCAGCTCACCTCAGGGAGTCTCCTACGAGCAGTACTTC. This encodes CASSPQGVSYEQYF.